Following are 21 T cell receptor beta chains from one sample sequenced in a study of cytomegalovirus exposure and HLA in healthy donors. Repertoires were generated with immunoSEQ multiplex PCR, while TCRdb's copy carries only in-frame clones and drops some. The sample has roughly 260,000 clones; around 91% are singletons. Sequences were obtained from PBMCs. The receptors were gathered from a young woman in good health and CMV-seronegative.

J is TRBJ2-7 and V is TRBV21-1; the table's D gene call, TRBD1, was not cross checked with the DNA. TRBV21-1 is marked as a pseudogene. The length of the CDR3 is 15 residues. The CDR3 DNA follows: TGTGCCAGCAGCAAAGGCCTCAGGGGCAGGTACGAGCAGTACTTC. As protein: CASSKGLRGRYEQYF.

The chain is built from TRBV7-2 and TRBJ2-1, with 8 nucleotides matching TRBD1. The junction had 6 bases not matched to a gene; V was cut back by 7 bases and J by 4 bases. The length of the CDR3 is 14 residues. Germline V CDR1 and CDR2: SGHTA, FQGNSA. CDR3 DNA: TGTGCCAGCACTAAGGGACAGGAGTACAATGAGCAGTTCTTC. Translating gives CASTKGQEYNEQFF.

The rearrangement joins TRBV5-1 to TRBJ2-1, with TRBD2 matching 8 bases. CDR3 length equals 17 residues. With 1 base clipped from V and 4 bases from J, the junction kept 10 bases outside the gene matches. Germline V lookup: CDR1 SGHRS, CDR2 YFSETQ. CDR3 loop: CASSLTGGPLFYNEQFF. CDR3 DNA: TGCGCCAGCAGCTTGACGGGGGGGCCGCTGTTTTACAATGAGCAGTTCTTC.

A single count supports this clone. V gene TRBV7-2 combines with J gene TRBJ1-1, with a possible D match to TRBD1 (5 bases). V was clipped by 1 base and J by 3 bases, with 9 bases between them. The CDR3 runs 14 residues. Germline V gives CDR1 SGHTA, CDR2 FQGNSA. CDR3 sequence reads: CASSLVAGDTEAFF. The CDR3 DNA reads TGTGCCAGCAGCTTAGTTGCGGGGGACACTGAAGCTTTCTTT.

The rearrangement joins TRBV4-2 to TRBJ2-5; D perhaps matches TRBD2 (5 bases). CDR1 is LGHNA, CDR2 YNFKEQ, per germline. This CDR3 has 17 residues. V lost 0 bases, J lost 2 bases, and 16 bases lay in between. DNA for the CDR3: TGTGCCAGCAGCCAAGATTGGCCACTAGGATCTCAAGAGACCCAGTACTTC. Amino acids: CASSQDWPLGSQETQYF.

The CDR3 sequence: CARLFETQYF. The CDR3, as DNA: TGTGCCCGACTTTTTGAGACCCAGTACTTC. The chain joins TRBV6-5 to TRBJ2-5; D is unresolved. The germline CDR1 and CDR2 sequences are MNHEY and SVGAGI. There are 10 residues in the CDR3. V gave up 11 bases and J gave up 5 bases, with 9 bases separating them.

The chain uses TRBV29-1 and TRBJ2-7, with 11 bases matching TRBD2. V was pared by 5 bases and J by 2 bases, with 5 bases of the junction left unmatched. Germline-derived CDR1 and CDR2 are SQVTM and ANQGSEA. CDR3 size: 14 residues. CDR3 amino acids: CSVSGTSGPYEQYF. CDR3 sequence (DNA): TGCAGCGTTAGTGGGACTAGCGGCCCCTACGAGCAGTACTTC.

The V and J genes are TRBV7-8 and TRBJ1-6; 8 bases align to TRBD1. This CDR3 is 14 amino acids long. Germline V CDR1 and CDR2: SGHVS, FQNEAQ. Losses at the gene ends were 6 bases for V and 7 bases for J; bases not matched to a gene: 5. DNA for the CDR3: TGTGCCAGCAGGTCAGGGGGCTCGAATTCACCCCTCCACTTT. Amino acids: CASRSGGSNSPLHF.

The V gene is TRBV7-2, the J gene TRBJ1-3, with TRBD1 as a possible D gene (5 bases). The V end was cut by 0 bases, the J end by 2 bases, with 8 bases between. The CDR3 contains 15 residues. Germline assignment: CDR1 SGHTA and CDR2 FQGNSA. The CDR3 reads CASSLARVAGNTIYF. CDR3 DNA sequence: TGTGCCAGCAGCTTAGCCAGGGTGGCTGGAAACACCATATATTTT.

V and J are TRBV4-1 and TRBJ1-1, with 10 bases that match TRBD1. V gave up 2 bases and J gave up 3 bases; unmatched junction bases: 6. The CDR3 is made up of 16 amino acids. Germline-derived CDR1 and CDR2 are MGHRA and YSYEKL. This chain's CDR3 is CASSQPGQGSDTEAFF. In DNA form, the CDR3 reads TGCGCCAGCAGCCAACCGGGACAGGGGTCGGACACTGAAGCTTTCTTT.

The gene calls are TRBV4-1 and TRBJ2-7; 11 positions match TRBD2. This CDR3 is built from 17 residues. Germline loops: CDR1 MGHRA, CDR2 YSYEKL. The V and J ends lost 3 bases and 4 bases, in that order; junction bases with no gene match: 11. CDR3 loop: CASSQEELAGGIYEQYV. CDR3 nucleotides: TGCGCCAGCAGCCAGGAAGAGCTAGCGGGGGGCATATACGAGCAGTACGTC.

This clone appeared a single time. The V and J genes are TRBV5-6 and TRBJ2-1; maybe TRBD2 (6 bases). Trimming pared 0 bases from V and 2 bases from J, leaving 9 bases between. CDR1 SGHDT and CDR2 YYEEEE come from the germline V gene. The CDR3 consists of 15 residues. The chain's CDR3 is CASSLGSGPYNEQFF. DNA of the CDR3: TGTGCCAGCAGCTTGGGTAGCGGACCCTACAATGAGCAGTTCTTC.

V and J are TRBV14 and TRBJ1-2; D gene unclear. This CDR3 spans 13 amino acids. Trimming pared 4 bases from V and 3 bases from J, leaving 9 bases between. Germline CDR1 SGHDN, CDR2 FVKESK. DNA of the CDR3: TGTGCCAGCAGCCCGGGAAAATACTATGGCTACACCTTC. Amino acid sequence: CASSPGKYYGYTF.

This sequence joins TRBV4-3 and TRBJ1-6; tentative D call: TRBD1 (5 bases). The V gene's germline CDR1 is LGHNA and CDR2 YSLEER. Trimming pared 1 base from V and 1 base from J, leaving 5 bases between. The CDR3 runs 15 residues. CDR3 bases: TGCGCCAGCAGCCAAGGGACATCCTATAATTCACCCCTCCACTTT. It translates to CASSQGTSYNSPLHF.

The sample holds one count of this clone. This chain links TRBV7-9 with TRBJ1-2; TRBD1 is a possible D gene (6 bases). This CDR3 contains 15 residues. Deletions cut 3 bases from V and 0 bases from J, with 11 bases between. Looked up from germline, CDR1 is SEHNR and CDR2 is FQNEAQ (reference sequence). The CDR3 DNA is TGTGCCAGCAGCTTCGGGCAGGGGTCTAACTATGGCTACACCTTC. Residues: CASSFGQGSNYGYTF.

The gene calls are TRBV28 and TRBJ1-6; 7 nucleotides align to TRBD1. CDR3 length equals 19 residues. V was clipped by 3 bases and J by 0 bases; unmatched bases: 11. CDR1 is MDHEN and CDR2 is SYDVKM in the germline V gene. CDR3 in DNA: TGTGCCAGCAGTTTGAGGGCCAGGGGGATGAGCTCCTATAATTCACCCCTCCACTTT. Translating gives CASSLRARGMSSYNSPLHF.

The rearrangement links TRBV5-1 to TRBJ2-1; 11 bases fit TRBD2. The germline gives CDR1 SGHRS, CDR2 YFSETQ. The ends lost 4 bases at V and 9 bases at J; junction bases unmatched: 6. The CDR3 length is 14 residues. CDR3 nucleotides: TGCGCCAGCAGCAGGCTAGCGGGGGGAAGTGAGCAGTTCTTC. This codes for CASSRLAGGSEQFF.

This chain joins TRBV7-6 and TRBJ1-1; D is uncertain. The CDR3 is 13 amino acids. Trimming shortened V by 5 bases and J by 5 bases, and 12 bases separated the two germline ends. Germline CDR1 SGHVS, CDR2 FNYEAQ. The CDR3 sequence: CASSARVETEAFF. Here the CDR3 DNA reads TGTGCCAGCAGCGCACGGGTGGAGACTGAAGCTTTCTTT. The variable domain in full, with the rest retrieved from reference TRBV7-6 and TRBJ1-1, is GAGVSQSPRYKVTKRGQDVALRCDPISGHVSLYWYRQALGQGPEFLTYFNYEAQQDKSGLPNDRFSAERPEGSISTLTIQRTEQRDSAMYRCASSARVETEAFFGQGTRLTVV.

V and J are TRBV20-1 and TRBJ1-1; no reliable D call. Germline loops: CDR1 DFQATT, CDR2 SNEGSKA (reference sequence). Trimming took off 6 bases at V and 4 bases at J, with 9 bases between the two ends. This CDR3 has 11 amino acids. The CDR3 here is CSAPEATEAFF. CDR3 coding DNA: TGCAGTGCCCCCGAAGCCACTGAAGCTTTCTTT.

The chain is built from TRBV10-2 and TRBJ2-7; D might be TRBD1 (6 bases). This CDR3 has 12 residues. Trimming took 8 bases from V and 4 from J, leaving 12 bases between them. Germline lookup yields CDR1 WSHSY and CDR2 SAAADI. CDR3 sequence reads: CASGMDRYEQYV. CDR3 in DNA: TGCGCCAGCGGAATGGACAGATACGAGCAGTACGTC.

The V gene is TRBV11-2, the J gene TRBJ2-4, with D tentatively TRBD1 (5 bases). This CDR3 has 12 residues. The V gene lost 2 bases and the J gene lost 10 bases, with 9 bases spanning the gap. Germline CDR1 reads SGHAT; CDR2 reads FQNNGV. CDR3 nucleotide sequence: TGTGCCAGCAGCTTACAGGGCCCAATTCAGTACTTC. This sequence encodes CASSLQGPIQYF.